This T cell receptor (beta chain) came from a study of metastatic and nonmetastatic thyroid tumors. About the research overall: Repertoire data that came from the blood and tumor or nodule tissue of malignant and benign thyroid patients were compared.

No patient received treatment before thyroid surgery. Source study methods: Clinicopathological groups differed in CDR3, with these differences serving to build a distant-metastasis classifier for papillary thyroid cancer. MiXCR was used by TCRdb to re-call the PCR reads. These V and J calls are TCRdb output, not the study's own analysis. Among some 21,000 clones listed, under 25% were seen once. By its share, this clone is medium-sized. Germline V gene lookup returns CDR1 ENHRY and CDR2 SYGVKD. J gave up 5 bases and V 10 bases, and 6 bases lay outside the gene matches. The CDR3 is 12 residues long. The chain uses TRBV10-3 and TRBJ1-2, with TRBD1 matching 8 bases. The clonotype originates from a female donor with papillary thyroid cancer or a benign thyroid nodule (not recorded which). Some clones in this sample may be carry-over from other donors' samples. The sequenced sample consisted of tumor tissue. For the CDR3, the DNA is TGTGCCACACAGGGGGTGAAATATGGCTACACCTTC. Residues: CATQGVKYGYTF.